This T cell receptor (beta chain) originates from a study of glioma-infiltrating T cells. Whole-study findings and limits: Tissue and blood shared very few CDR3 sequences. Non-neoplastic patients had below-expected tissue-blood divergence, while all gliomas exceeded expectation.

Amplification of TCR alpha and beta CDR3 regions from RNA used iRepertoire nested multiplex PCR. Input was roughly 85-450 ng of tissue mRNA or PBMC total RNA. Each CDR3 protein gets one entry after TCRdb re-called the multiplex PCR reads with MiXCR. The sample has about 99,000 distinct CDR3 sequences, less than 30% seen once. From germline, CDR1 is SGHTA and CDR2 FQGNSA. The ends were cut back, 4 bases at V and 9 bases at J, with 10 bases in the middle. This CDR3 is built from 12 residues. This clonotype was observed a few times. Antigen: not known. Since a much larger clone is just one base distant, this may be a read error.

Specimen: glioma tissue, nonneoplastic brain tissue, or PBMCs (not recorded which). V is TRBV7-2 and J is TRBJ2-1; D call uncertain. The TCR comes from a human donor with low-grade glioma or glioblastoma, undergoing nonglioma brain surgery, or in good health (not recorded which). The CDR3 loop is CASSSRLIEQFF. The CDR3 nucleotides are TGTGCCAGCAGCTCCCGCCTCATTGAGCAGTTCTTC.